Presented here are 11 T cell receptor beta chains from one specimen sequenced in a study of shared clonotypes between healthy human individuals. Assay: immunoSEQ multiplex PCR; the TCRdb copy retains only in-frame clones and omits some. In the table there are over 400,000 clones, 70% to 85% of which are singletons. What was sequenced was PBMCs. The receptors derive from a woman aged 40 to 50 in good health. Some clones in this sample may be carry-over from other donors' samples.

This clone came up many times. The genes are TRBV7-9 and TRBJ2-3; 10 bases are a match to TRBD2. Germline V gene sequence: CDR1 SEHNR, CDR2 FQNEAQ (reference sequence). After removal of 5 bases from V and 5 bases from J, the junction contained 10 bases not matched to a gene. The CDR3 covers 16 residues. The CDR3 protein is CASSGGASGSLDTQYF. CDR3 coding DNA: TGTGCCAGCAGCGGGGGCGCTAGCGGGAGTCTAGATACGCAGTATTTT.

DNA of the CDR3: TGTGCCAGCAGCTTAAACCGGTTAAGCCCCCAGCATTTT. Translating it yields CASSLNRLSPQHF. The chain employs TRBV7-9 and TRBJ1-5; D is ambiguous. Germline V lookup: CDR1 SEHNR, CDR2 FQNEAQ (reference sequence). The CDR3 totals 13 residues. V shed 2 bases and J shed 10 bases, with 12 bases lying between them.

The chain employs TRBV19 and TRBJ2-7; 11 nucleotides align to TRBD2. Germline CDR1 is LNHDA and CDR2 is SQIVND (reference sequence). With 3 bases clipped from V and 4 bases from J, the junction kept 2 bases outside the gene matches. The CDR3 is 14 residues long. The CDR3 here is CASSMGLAAYEQYF. CDR3 sequence (DNA): TGTGCCAGTAGTATGGGACTAGCGGCGTACGAGCAGTACTTC.

The rearrangement links TRBV6-5 to TRBJ2-7; D not certain. From germline, CDR1 is MNHEY and CDR2 SVGAGI. The CDR3 has 13 residues. Trimming removed 0 bases from V and 4 bases from J, with 7 bases in between. The chain's CDR3 is CASSYSTPYEQYF. The CDR3 DNA reads TGTGCCAGCAGTTACTCCACCCCATACGAGCAGTACTTC.

The chain combines TRBV27 with TRBJ1-4, with 7 bases aligning to TRBD1. Germline V CDR1 and CDR2: MNHEY, SMNVEV (reference sequence). The CDR3 contains 14 residues. J was trimmed by 8 bases and V by 4 bases; bases with no gene match: 7. This chain's CDR3 is CASSSYRGGEKLFF. The CDR3, as DNA: TGTGCCAGCAGTTCTTACAGGGGCGGGGAAAAACTGTTTTTT. Based on the CDR3 plus reference TRBV27 and TRBJ1-4, the full variable domain is EAQVTQNPRYLITVTGKKLTVTCSQNMNHEYMSWYRQDPGLGLRQIYYSMNVEVTDKGDVPEGYKVSRKEKRNFPLILESPSPNQTSLYFCASSSYRGGEKLFFGSGTQLSVL.

The chain recombines TRBV19 with TRBJ1-4; 10 bases align to TRBD1. V trimming: 10 bases; J trimming: 5 bases; junction bases outside the gene matches: 7. This CDR3 region has 14 residues. Germline lookup yields CDR1 LNHDA and CDR2 SQIVND (reference sequence). CDR3 nucleotide sequence: TGTGCCACCCAGCCGGGACAGGGGAATGAAAAACTGTTTTTT. Translated, it gives CATQPGQGNEKLFF.

The chain uses TRBV9 and TRBJ2-3; TRBD2 matches at 15 bases. Germline lookup yields CDR1 SGDLS and CDR2 YYNGEE. V shed 4 bases and J 5 bases; nucleotides not matched to a gene: 5. This CDR3 comprises 16 residues. This chain's CDR3 is CASSTGLAGGRDTQYF. The CDR3, as DNA: TGTGCCAGCAGCACGGGACTAGCGGGAGGAAGAGATACGCAGTATTTT.

The genes are TRBV11-2 and TRBJ1-2; 7 bases agree with TRBD1. With V trimmed by 0 bases and J by 3 bases, 4 bases remained unmatched. CDR3 length: 15 amino acids. Germline CDR1 reads SGHAT; CDR2 reads FQNNGV. The CDR3 sequence: CASSLDRQGDYGYTF. The CDR3 nucleotides read TGTGCCAGCAGCTTAGATAGACAGGGTGACTATGGCTACACCTTC. The variable domain in full, completed from reference TRBV11-2 and TRBJ1-2, reads EAGVAQSPRYKIIEKRQSVAFWCNPISGHATLYWYQQILGQGPKLLIQFQNNGVVDDSQLPKDRFSAERLKGVDSTLKIQPAKLEDSAVYLCASSLDRQGDYGYTFGSGTRLTVV.

This chain connects TRBV11-3 to TRBJ1-1; no reliable D call. Germline CDR1 and CDR2: SGHNT and YENEEA. CDR3 length: 14 residues. V gave up 3 bases and J gave up 3 bases, with 11 bases separating them. The chain's CDR3 is CASSLEGSDTEAFF. CDR3 in DNA: TGTGCCAGCAGCTTGGAAGGGTCGGACACTGAAGCTTTCTTT.

The V call is TRBV6-6, the J call TRBJ1-5; the D gene is possibly TRBD1 (6 bases). Germline V gene sequence: CDR1 MNHNY, CDR2 SVGAGI (reference sequence). There are 15 residues in the CDR3. The ends were cut back, 6 bases at V and 2 bases at J, with 14 bases in the middle. The CDR3 spells CASSTRQAGNQPQHF. Written as DNA, the CDR3 is TGTGCCAGCAGCACCCGACAGGCCGGCAATCAGCCCCAGCATTTT.

This clone was recorded a few times. The V call is TRBV11-2, the J call TRBJ2-3; TRBD1 is a possible D gene (5 bases). CDR1 and CDR2 (germline): SGHAT, FQNNGV. This CDR3 is built from 16 residues. The ends were cut back, 5 bases at V and 0 bases at J, with 15 bases in the middle. The CDR3 DNA follows: TGTGCCAGCAGCCTTTGGGGCGTCACTAGCACAGATACGCAGTATTTT. Protein: CASSLWGVTSTDTQYF.